The rows below give T cell receptor beta chains drawn from one sample of a study of blood T cell repertoires in COVID-19. The data were produced by immunoSEQ multiplex PCR, yet TCRdb's version contains in-frame clones alone and is incomplete. Here the sample spans around 48,000 clones, approximately 89% being singletons. The material sequenced was peripheral blood. The receptors were gathered from a man aged 60 to 69 with active or convalescent COVID-19. Each CDR3 is given with its conserved first and last residue. A D gene is named only where the DNA matches it firmly. The listing skips clone size in some rows; elsewhere it reads once, few, many or a size class.

TRBV3-1/TRBV3-2	-	TRBJ1-1	-	TGTGCCAGCAGCCGCGGGAGTGGGGCTGAAGCTTTCTTT	CASSRGSGAEAFF
TRBV19	-	TRBJ1-5	TRBD1	TGTGCCAGTAGTACCGACAGGGAACATCAGCCCCAGCATTTT	CASSTDREHQPQHF
TRBV5-4	-	TRBJ1-5	-	TGTGCCAGCAGCTTGGCAGGTACGCTTCAGCCCCAGCATTTT	CASSLAGTLQPQHF
TRBV7-2	-	TRBJ2-2	TRBD1	TGTGCCAGCAGCCTGGGACAGATAAACACCGGGGAGCTGTTTTTT	CASSLGQINTGELFF
TRBV7-2	-	TRBJ1-1	TRBD1	TGTGCCAGCAGCTTGCAGACAGGGGTGACTGAAGCTTTCTTT	CASSLQTGVTEAFF
TRBV28	once	TRBJ1-1	-	TGTGCCAGCAGTCAGACAGGAGCCCCGAACACTGAAGCTTTCTTT	CASSQTGAPNTEAFF
TRBV28	-	TRBJ2-7	-	TGTGCCAGCAGTTCTCCTTCGACAGCAACCTACGAGCAGTACTTC	CASSSPSTATYEQYF
TRBV28	-	TRBJ2-5	-	TGTGCCAGCAGTGAAACAGGGACCTTAGAGACCCAGTACTTC	CASSETGTLETQYF
TRBV15	-	TRBJ2-5	TRBD2	TGTGCCACCAGCCGCACCCTAGCGGGCAAAGAGACCCAGTACTTC	CATSRTLAGKETQYF
TRBV7-9	-	TRBJ1-1	-	TGTGCCAGCAGCTCAGGACAGTTCACTGAAGCTTTCTTT	CASSSGQFTEAFF
TRBV4-2	-	TRBJ2-6	-	TGTGCCAGCAGCCGCACAGGGACTGGGGCCAACGTCCTGACTTTC	CASSRTGTGANVLTF
TRBV18	-	TRBJ2-7	TRBD1	TGTGCCAGCTCTCTAGGGACAGAATCTACCTACGAGCAGTACTTC	CASSLGTESTYEQYF
TRBV4-2	-	TRBJ1-5	-	TGTGCCAGCAGCCCAAACCGGGTGTATAGCAATCAGCCCCAGCATTTT	CASSPNRVYSNQPQHF
TRBV28	-	TRBJ2-7	-	TGTGCCCGCAGGGGGGGCGGGGGCTTCCCTTACGAGCAGTACTTC	CARRGGGGFPYEQYF
TRBV19	few	TRBJ1-5	TRBD1	TGTGCCAGTAGTCCGGGACAGGGTCGCAATCAGCCCCAGCATTTT	CASSPGQGRNQPQHF
TRBV7-9	-	TRBJ2-2	-	TGTGCCAGCGGGCAGGGAGGGGAGCTGTTTTTT	CASGQGGELFF
TRBV5-6	-	TRBJ2-7	TRBD1	TGTGCCAGCAGCAGGGACCGGGACAGGGGTACCTACGAGCAGTACTTC	CASSRDRDRGTYEQYF
TRBV2	few	TRBJ2-6	TRBD1	TGTGCCAGCAGTTACGTCCCGGGACAGGGGCTCTCTGGGGCCAACGTCCTGACTTTC	CASSYVPGQGLSGANVLTF
TRBV28	-	TRBJ1-6	-	TGTGCCAGCAGATCCCCCGGGGTAAGCCCCTTGAATTCACCCCTCCACTTT	CASRSPGVSPLNSPLHF
TRBV19	-	TRBJ1-3	-	TGTGCCACCGTAGGGATTAACACCGAATCGGGGAACACCATATATTTT	CATVGINTESGNTIYF
TRBV29-1	-	TRBJ2-7	TRBD2	TGCAGCGTTGAAAGGTCAGGGGGACTAGCCGACGAGCAGTACTTC	CSVERSGGLADEQYF
TRBV7-9	-	TRBJ1-2	-	TGTGCCAGCAGTTCCGGGTTAATTGACTATGGCTACACCTTC	CASSSGLIDYGYTF
TRBV18	-	TRBJ2-2	-	TGTGCCAGCTCCCCTCGGAGCAGGGGCGATACCGGGGAGCTGTTTTTT	CASSPRSRGDTGELFF
TRBV9	-	TRBJ1-2	-	TGTGCCAGCAGCGTAGGACAGGACAAACTTCGGGGCTATGGCTACACCTTC	CASSVGQDKLRGYGYTF
TRBV5-1	-	TRBJ2-7	TRBD1	TGCGCCAGCAGCCCGAGGACAGGGGGCCCAATCGAGCAGTACTTC	CASSPRTGGPIEQYF
TRBV5-1	-	TRBJ1-1	-	TGCGCCAGCAGCTTGGTGGGGGCGCCTGAAGCTTTCTTT	CASSLVGAPEAFF
TRBV28	-	TRBJ1-1	-	TGTGCCAGCAGACGGGTAAACACTGAAGCTTTCTTT	CASRRVNTEAFF
TRBV19	-	TRBJ1-2	-	TGTGCCAGTAGTATAAATACGCGGGCGGGTGATGGCTACACCTTC	CASSINTRAGDGYTF
TRBV9	-	TRBJ2-7	TRBD1	TGTGCCAGCAGCGTAGCGTCAGGGGGCTACGAGCAGTACTTC	CASSVASGGYEQYF
TRBV2	-	TRBJ2-1	TRBD2	TGTGCCAGCAGTGGTGAGCGGGGGGGTCTCAATGAGCAGTTCTTC	CASSGERGGLNEQFF
TRBV4-1	few	TRBJ2-6	-	TGCGCCAGCATTCCTCTCCCGGGGGGGGCCAACGTCCTGACTTTC	CASIPLPGGANVLTF
TRBV28	-	TRBJ2-5	-	TGTGCCAGCAGTTTATTGGCAGGCTCCCCCCAAGAGACCCAGTACTTC	CASSLLAGSPQETQYF
TRBV5-1	-	TRBJ2-7	TRBD2	TGCGCCAGCAGCCCCCTGGGGGGGACGGATGGAGAGCAGTACTTC	CASSPLGGTDGEQYF
TRBV7-6	-	TRBJ1-2	TRBD1	TGTGCCAGCAGCCGACGACAGGGGGACGGCTACACCTTC	CASSRRQGDGYTF
TRBV6-1	-	TRBJ1-2	-	TGTGCCAGCAGTGAATTGGCAGATTATGGCTACACCTTC	CASSELADYGYTF
TRBV10-3	-	TRBJ1-1	TRBD1	TGTGCCATCAGTGAAGCAGAGGGGGCGCGAACTGAAGCTTTCTTT	CAISEAEGARTEAFF
TRBV11-2	-	TRBJ1-1	-	TGTGCCAGCAGCTTAAGGACTGAGGCAGTGAACACTGAAGCTTTCTTT	CASSLRTEAVNTEAFF
TRBV2	once	TRBJ1-5	-	TGTGCCAGCACTAGAGACAGAACACTTAATCAGCCCCAGCATTTT	CASTRDRTLNQPQHF
TRBV5-6	-	TRBJ1-1	-	TGTGCCAGCAGCTTGCGATTGGCAGGCCGTGGAGCTTTCTTT	CASSLRLAGRGAFF
TRBV7-3	-	TRBJ1-1	TRBD1	TGTGCCAGCAGCTCTACAGGGGGCAATAGAGGCACTGAAGCTTTCTTT	CASSSTGGNRGTEAFF
TRBV7-3	-	TRBJ1-1	TRBD1	TGTGCCAGCAGCCCCGAACGGACAGGGGCTGGTACTGAAGCTTTCTTT	CASSPERTGAGTEAFF
TRBV4-2	-	TRBJ2-5	TRBD2	TGTGCCAGCAGCCCCCTAGCGGGGGTGCGGGAGACCCAGTACTTC	CASSPLAGVRETQYF
TRBV5-5	-	TRBJ2-3	TRBD2	TGTGCCAGCGGGAAAGGACTAGCGGGGAGCACAGATACGCAGTATTTT	CASGKGLAGSTDTQYF
TRBV20-1	-	TRBJ1-4	TRBD1	TGCAGTGCTAGTGGGTTGTTGGGGATGGAGGGGGCTGAAAAACTGTTTTTT	CSASGLLGMEGAEKLFF
TRBV4-1	-	TRBJ2-4	-	TGCGCCAGCAGCCATATGGGACAAGGGGGAAAAAACATTCAGTACTTC	CASSHMGQGGKNIQYF
TRBV7-8	few	TRBJ1-2	-	TGTGCCAGCAGCCACCGGCGGGCCGGCCCTTATGGCTACACCTTC	CASSHRRAGPYGYTF